This is a list of T cell receptor beta chains from one sample in a study of CD8 T cells in ankylosing spondylitis. A single record per CDR3 protein comes from TCRdb applying MiXCR to the 5' RACE reads. This sample has around 440,000 distinct CDR3 sequences; roughly 18% occur once, and the top ten carry around 0.92%. The sample comprised blood, either unsorted or a sorted T cell fraction (not recorded which). These receptors were obtained from a male donor with ankylosing spondylitis. Both conserved end residues are part of each CDR3. A D gene is named only where the DNA matches it firmly. Only some rows state a clone size, as once, few, many or a class for expanded clones.

J gene: TRBJ1-1; CDR3 length: 12; D gene: .; V gene: TRBV6-1; clone size: .; CDR3 protein: CASSDAGTEAFF; CDR3 DNA: TGTGCCAGCAGTGATGCAGGGACTGAAGCTTTCTTT
J gene: TRBJ1-1; CDR3 length: 14; D gene: .; V gene: TRBV12-3/TRBV12-4; clone size: many; CDR3 protein: CASSRHRENTEAFF; CDR3 DNA: TGTGCCAGCAGCCGACACAGGGAGAACACTGAAGCTTTCTTT
J gene: TRBJ1-2; CDR3 length: 14; D gene: TRBD1; V gene: TRBV7-9; clone size: few; CDR3 protein: CASSHAGQGEGYTF; CDR3 DNA: TGTGCCAGCAGCCACGCCGGACAGGGCGAAGGCTACACCTTC
J gene: TRBJ1-1; CDR3 length: 19; D gene: TRBD1; V gene: TRBV20-1; clone size: few; CDR3 protein: CSARDILRDSGQANTEAFF; CDR3 DNA: TGCAGTGCTAGAGATATCCTGAGGGACTCGGGACAGGCGAACACTGAAGCTTTCTTT
J gene: TRBJ2-7; CDR3 length: 14; D gene: .; V gene: TRBV12-3/TRBV12-4; clone size: many; CDR3 protein: CASSHRDRYQQQYF; CDR3 DNA: TGTGCCAGCAGTCATCGGGACCGCTACCAACAGCAGTACTTC
J gene: TRBJ1-2; CDR3 length: 14; D gene: TRBD1; V gene: TRBV10-3; clone size: .; CDR3 protein: CAIRGQGSVYGYTF; CDR3 DNA: TGTGCCATCAGGGGACAGGGGAGCGTCTATGGCTACACCTTC
J gene: TRBJ2-7; CDR3 length: 15; D gene: .; V gene: TRBV4-3; clone size: many; CDR3 protein: CASSQDRGESYEQYF; CDR3 DNA: TGCGCCAGCAGCCAAGATCGTGGCGAATCCTACGAGCAGTACTTC
J gene: TRBJ2-7; CDR3 length: 14; D gene: .; V gene: TRBV5-5; clone size: few; CDR3 protein: CASSLGTFSYEQYF; CDR3 DNA: TGTGCCAGCAGCTTGGGGACTTTCTCCTACGAGCAGTACTTC
J gene: TRBJ1-3; CDR3 length: 13; D gene: .; V gene: TRBV7-8; clone size: few; CDR3 protein: CASSLASRNTIYF; CDR3 DNA: TGTGCCAGCAGCTTAGCGTCGCGAAACACCATATATTTT
J gene: TRBJ1-5; CDR3 length: 18; D gene: .; V gene: TRBV12-3/TRBV12-4; clone size: few; CDR3 protein: CASCLQPQGLDSNQPQHF; CDR3 DNA: TGTGCCAGCTGCCTCCAACCTCAGGGGCTCGATAGCAATCAGCCCCAGCATTTT
J gene: TRBJ2-3; CDR3 length: 15; D gene: .; V gene: TRBV12-3/TRBV12-4; clone size: .; CDR3 protein: CASSHNTGRADTQYF; CDR3 DNA: TGTGCCAGCAGCCACAACACAGGGAGGGCAGATACGCAGTATTTT
J gene: TRBJ2-7; CDR3 length: 13; D gene: TRBD1; V gene: TRBV29-1; clone size: .; CDR3 protein: CSVLKRDREVQYF; CDR3 DNA: TGCAGCGTTTTGAAGCGGGACAGGGAAGTGCAGTACTTC
J gene: TRBJ2-2; CDR3 length: 16; D gene: .; V gene: TRBV11-2; clone size: .; CDR3 protein: CASSTRSSGGTGELFF; CDR3 DNA: TGTGCCAGCAGCACACGATCTTCGGGTGGCACCGGGGAGCTGTTTTTT
J gene: TRBJ2-2; CDR3 length: 12; D gene: .; V gene: TRBV2; clone size: .; CDR3 protein: CASIMYAGELFF; CDR3 DNA: TGTGCCAGCATCATGTATGCCGGGGAGCTGTTTTTT
J gene: TRBJ1-1; CDR3 length: 14; D gene: .; V gene: TRBV6-1; clone size: .; CDR3 protein: CASSEPARGTEAFF; CDR3 DNA: TGTGCCAGCAGTGAACCAGCGAGGGGCACTGAAGCTTTCTTT
J gene: TRBJ1-5; CDR3 length: 17; D gene: TRBD1; V gene: TRBV6-2/TRBV6-3; clone size: once; CDR3 protein: CASSTPGTVSSNQPQHF; CDR3 DNA: TGTGCCAGCAGTACTCCCGGGACAGTCTCTAGCAATCAGCCCCAGCATTTT
J gene: TRBJ2-7; CDR3 length: 11; D gene: .; V gene: TRBV3-1; clone size: .; CDR3 protein: CASSQYYEQYF; CDR3 DNA: TGTGCCAGCAGCCAGTACTACGAGCAGTACTTC
J gene: TRBJ2-3; CDR3 length: 19; D gene: TRBD1; V gene: TRBV5-4; clone size: many; CDR3 protein: CASSYRSGTGKEMRDTQYF; CDR3 DNA: TGTGCCAGCAGCTACCGTTCCGGGACAGGGAAAGAAATGAGGGATACGCAGTATTTT
J gene: TRBJ2-1; CDR3 length: 16; D gene: .; V gene: TRBV21-1; clone size: .; CDR3 protein: CASSKEFRDRYNEQFF; CDR3 DNA: TGTGCCAGCAGCAAAGAATTCAGGGACAGGTACAATGAGCAGTTCTTC
J gene: TRBJ2-3; CDR3 length: 14; D gene: TRBD1; V gene: TRBV12-3/TRBV12-4; clone size: .; CDR3 protein: CASSQGQVGDTQYF; CDR3 DNA: TGTGCCAGCAGTCAAGGACAGGTCGGGGATACGCAGTATTTT
J gene: TRBJ2-4; CDR3 length: 15; D gene: TRBD2; V gene: TRBV20-1; clone size: .; CDR3 protein: CSASGGEGAKNIQYF; CDR3 DNA: TGCAGTGCTAGCGGGGGGGAGGGGGCCAAAAACATTCAGTACTTC
J gene: TRBJ2-7; CDR3 length: 15; D gene: TRBD1; V gene: TRBV12-3/TRBV12-4; clone size: .; CDR3 protein: CASSYTGTVSYEQYF; CDR3 DNA: TGTGCCAGCAGTTATACCGGGACAGTCTCCTACGAGCAGTACTTC
J gene: TRBJ2-2; CDR3 length: 18; D gene: TRBD2; V gene: TRBV10-3; clone size: few; CDR3 protein: CAISKKTSGGAENGELFF; CDR3 DNA: TGTGCCATCAGCAAGAAAACTAGCGGGGGGGCCGAGAACGGGGAGCTGTTTTTT
J gene: TRBJ1-5; CDR3 length: 15; D gene: TRBD1; V gene: TRBV4-1; clone size: .; CDR3 protein: CASSPGQGNNQPQHF; CDR3 DNA: TGCGCCAGCAGCCCGGGACAGGGGAACAATCAGCCCCAGCATTTT
J gene: TRBJ2-1; CDR3 length: 17; D gene: TRBD2; V gene: TRBV24-1; clone size: .; CDR3 protein: CATSAGGGALGYNEQFF; CDR3 DNA: TGTGCCACCAGTGCGGGCGGGGGGGCTTTGGGTTACAATGAGCAGTTCTTC
J gene: TRBJ2-1; CDR3 length: 22; D gene: TRBD2; V gene: TRBV13; clone size: few; CDR3 protein: CASTFRGPGTSGRGASYNEQFF; CDR3 DNA: TGTGCCAGCACCTTTAGGGGCCCCGGGACTAGCGGGAGAGGGGCCTCCTACAATGAGCAGTTCTTC
J gene: TRBJ1-1; CDR3 length: 14; D gene: .; V gene: TRBV12-5; clone size: .; CDR3 protein: CASGLGGTGGQAFF; CDR3 DNA: TGTGCTAGTGGCTTAGGAGGGACCGGTGGGCAAGCTTTCTTT
J gene: TRBJ1-1; CDR3 length: 17; D gene: TRBD1; V gene: TRBV3-1; clone size: few; CDR3 protein: CASSQGGTGFPNTEAFF; CDR3 DNA: TGTGCCAGCAGCCAAGGGGGGACAGGGTTTCCGAACACTGAAGCTTTCTTT
J gene: TRBJ2-3; CDR3 length: 16; D gene: TRBD2; V gene: TRBV5-1; clone size: few; CDR3 protein: CASSSIPGTSANTQYF; CDR3 DNA: TGCGCCAGCAGCTCAATTCCCGGGACTAGCGCCAATACGCAGTATTTT
J gene: TRBJ1-3; CDR3 length: 17; D gene: .; V gene: TRBV12-3/TRBV12-4; clone size: few; CDR3 protein: CASSYNWDTGPGNTIYF; CDR3 DNA: TGTGCCAGCAGCTATAATTGGGACACAGGGCCTGGAAACACCATATATTTT
J gene: TRBJ1-1; CDR3 length: 11; D gene: .; V gene: TRBV29-1; clone size: .; CDR3 protein: CSVEKNTEAFF; CDR3 DNA: TGCAGCGTTGAGAAGAACACTGAAGCTTTCTTT
J gene: TRBJ1-4; CDR3 length: 15; D gene: .; V gene: TRBV5-1; clone size: many; CDR3 protein: CASSLVAATNEKLFF; CDR3 DNA: TGCGCCAGCAGCTTGGTTGCGGCAACTAATGAAAAACTGTTTTTT
J gene: TRBJ2-2; CDR3 length: 14; D gene: .; V gene: TRBV10-3; clone size: few; CDR3 protein: CAISELGHTGELFF; CDR3 DNA: TGTGCCATCAGTGAGTTGGGACACACCGGGGAGCTGTTTTTT
J gene: TRBJ1-1; CDR3 length: 14; D gene: .; V gene: TRBV7-2; clone size: few; CDR3 protein: CAEKKSGSNTEAFF; CDR3 DNA: TGTGCCGAAAAGAAGTCAGGATCGAACACTGAAGCTTTCTTT
J gene: TRBJ1-5; CDR3 length: 16; D gene: .; V gene: TRBV7-9; clone size: .; CDR3 protein: CASSSHQGKGNQPQHF; CDR3 DNA: TGTGCCAGCAGCTCCCATCAGGGGAAGGGCAATCAGCCCCAGCATTTT
J gene: TRBJ2-1; CDR3 length: 13; D gene: TRBD2; V gene: TRBV29-1; clone size: few; CDR3 protein: CRAAGGKFNEQFF; CDR3 DNA: TGCAGGGCTGCGGGAGGTAAATTCAATGAGCAGTTCTTC
J gene: TRBJ2-3; CDR3 length: 17; D gene: TRBD2; V gene: TRBV4-1; clone size: .; CDR3 protein: CASSPGSSGGATDTQYF; CDR3 DNA: TGCGCCAGCAGCCCCGGGAGTAGCGGGGGGGCAACAGATACGCAGTATTTT
J gene: TRBJ1-1; CDR3 length: 14; D gene: .; V gene: TRBV20-1; clone size: many; CDR3 protein: CSARAGGGGTEAFF; CDR3 DNA: TGCAGTGCTAGAGCGGGGGGGGGCGGCACTGAAGCTTTCTTT
J gene: TRBJ2-3; CDR3 length: 13; D gene: .; V gene: TRBV20-1; clone size: few; CDR3 protein: CSASLGGTDTQYF; CDR3 DNA: TGCAGTGCTAGCCTCGGAGGAACAGATACGCAGTATTTT
J gene: TRBJ2-1; CDR3 length: 13; D gene: .; V gene: TRBV7-2; clone size: .; CDR3 protein: CASSIQSFNEQFF; CDR3 DNA: TGTGCCAGCAGCATACAGAGTTTTAATGAGCAGTTCTTC
J gene: TRBJ1-2; CDR3 length: 15; D gene: .; V gene: TRBV12-3/TRBV12-4; clone size: few; CDR3 protein: CASSLSDFSTGGYTF; CDR3 DNA: TGTGCCAGCAGTCTCTCTGACTTCTCCACGGGCGGCTACACCTTC
J gene: TRBJ1-5; CDR3 length: 15; D gene: .; V gene: TRBV12-3/TRBV12-4; clone size: few; CDR3 protein: CASSPFFQVNQPQHF; CDR3 DNA: TGTGCCAGCAGCCCCTTTTTTCAAGTCAATCAGCCCCAGCATTTT
J gene: TRBJ1-6; CDR3 length: 18; D gene: .; V gene: TRBV12-3/TRBV12-4; clone size: few; CDR3 protein: CASSLDPTGLSYNSPLHF; CDR3 DNA: TGTGCCAGCAGTTTAGACCCCACAGGGCTATCCTATAATTCACCCCTCCACTTT
J gene: TRBJ2-3; CDR3 length: 16; D gene: TRBD2; V gene: TRBV9; clone size: .; CDR3 protein: CASSSGGTTSADTQYF; CDR3 DNA: TGTGCCAGCAGCTCCGGGGGGACTACTAGCGCAGATACGCAGTATTTT